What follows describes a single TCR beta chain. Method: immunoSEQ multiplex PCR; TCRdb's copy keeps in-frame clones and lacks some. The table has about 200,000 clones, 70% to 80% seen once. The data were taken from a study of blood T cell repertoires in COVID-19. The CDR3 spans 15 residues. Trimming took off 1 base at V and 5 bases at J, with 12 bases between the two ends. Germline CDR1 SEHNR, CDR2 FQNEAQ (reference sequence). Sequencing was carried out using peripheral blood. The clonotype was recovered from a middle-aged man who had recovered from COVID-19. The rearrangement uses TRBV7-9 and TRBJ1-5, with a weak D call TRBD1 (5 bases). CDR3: CASSLDLGGDQPQHF. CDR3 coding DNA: TGTGCCAGCAGCTTAGACCTCGGGGGGGATCAGCCCCAGCATTTT.